This entry describes one T cell receptor beta chain. Those enrolled, adults aged 18 to 89 years, came from about two dozen US areas. Participants had their cohort set by participant-reported clinical history. Two consecutive negative NP/OP PCR tests, clearance, or resolved symptoms defined Cohort 3 recovery. Measured with immunoSEQ multiplex PCR; TCRdb has only the in-frame clones, and not every one. The table includes 140,000 to 150,000 clones, around 87% detected once. These data belong to a study of blood T cell repertoires in COVID-19. Germline CDR1 and CDR2: MNHEY and SVGAGI. The V and J ends lost 4 bases and 9 bases, in that order; junction bases with no gene match: 10. The CDR3 sequence is 16 residues long.

The source material was PBMCs or T cells enriched from blood (not recorded which). This rearrangement joins TRBV6-5 to TRBJ2-1; 12 bases agree with TRBD1. The TCR was taken from a man aged 60 to 69 who had recovered from COVID-19. The CDR3 loop is CASSSLGQGARSEQFF. CDR3 bases: TGTGCCAGCAGTTCCCTGGGACAGGGGGCGCGTAGTGAGCAGTTCTTC.